These 10 T cell receptor beta chains came from one sample sequenced in a study of shared clonotypes between healthy human individuals. Profiling relied on immunoSEQ multiplex PCR, and the TCRdb table lists in-frame clones only, not all of them. The table includes some 2.1 million clones, roughly 93% detected once. The naive CD8 subset, CD45RO-negative cells positively selected for CCR7, excluded terminally differentiated effector memory CD45RA+ cells. Sequenced material: naive CD8+ T cells from PBMCs. Receptors originate from a young man in good health. Some clones in this sample may be carry-over from other donors' samples.

The rearrangement uses TRBV7-8 and TRBJ1-5; D gene ambiguous. The CDR3 has 13 residues. Trimming stripped 5 bases from V and 7 bases from J, with 12 bases between. From germline, CDR1 is SGHVS and CDR2 FQNEAQ. The CDR3 nucleotides read TGTGCCAGCAGCCGTCTGCCGGAGCAGCCCCAGCATTTT. Protein: CASSRLPEQPQHF.

The CDR3 DNA sequence: TGCGCCAGCAGCTTGGATTTTAGCCGCTACGAGCAGTACTTC. Translation gives CASSLDFSRYEQYF. The chain has TRBV5-1 and TRBJ2-7; no clear D. Germline V gene data show CDR1 as SGHRS and CDR2 as YFSETQ. V shed 0 bases and J shed 3 bases, with 10 bases lying between them. The length of the CDR3 is 14 residues.

The chain couples TRBV27 to TRBJ2-1, with 7 bases lining up with TRBD2. CDR1 and CDR2 (germline): MNHEY, SMNVEV (reference sequence). This CDR3 spans 15 amino acids. Losses at the gene ends were 3 bases for V and 4 bases for J; bases not matched to a gene: 6. CDR3 residues: CASSFAGVSYNEQFF. As DNA, the CDR3 is TGTGCCAGCAGTTTTGCGGGAGTATCGTACAATGAGCAGTTCTTC.

The CDR3: CASSLRTDQETQYF. The DNA for the CDR3 is TGTGCCAGCAGCTTAAGGACAGACCAAGAGACCCAGTACTTC. The rearrangement links TRBV7-9 to TRBJ2-5, with a weak D call TRBD1 (6 bases). V lost 2 bases and J 0 bases, leaving 7 bases between the germline ends. Germline-derived CDR1 and CDR2 are SEHNR and FQNEAQ (reference sequence). The CDR3 contains 14 residues.

The chain links TRBV20-1 to TRBJ1-1; D remains unclear. Trimming pared 5 bases from V and 11 bases from J, leaving 15 bases between. CDR3 length: 11 amino acids. CDR1 DFQATT and CDR2 SNEGSKA come from the germline V gene (reference sequence). This CDR3 reads CSAWFRFEAFF. In DNA form, the CDR3 reads TGCAGTGCTTGGTTTAGATTTGAGGCTTTCTTT.

The gene calls are TRBV7-9 and TRBJ2-7; 8 nucleotides align to TRBD1. The V gene end was trimmed by 6 bases and the J gene end by 2 bases; junction bases not matched to a gene: 9. The CDR3 extends over 15 amino acids. Germline-derived CDR1 and CDR2 are SEHNR and FQNEAQ (reference sequence). The CDR3 nucleotides read TGTGCCAGCAGGCTTCAGGGGGCTGGAGCCTACGAGCAGTACTTC. Encoded protein: CASRLQGAGAYEQYF.

The chain couples TRBV7-9 to TRBJ2-3; a weak D match, TRBD1 (6 bases). The V and J ends lost 8 bases and 0 bases respectively, with 21 bases between them. Germline CDR1 SEHNR, CDR2 FQNEAQ (reference sequence). CDR3 length equals 17 residues. In DNA form, the CDR3 reads TGTGCCAGCGGCGATAACGACAGGAAAGCTAGCACAGATACGCAGTATTTT. This encodes CASGDNDRKASTDTQYF.

The V call is TRBV5-6, the J call TRBJ1-2; TRBD1 matches at 7 bases. The CDR3 loop spans 15 amino acids. Looked up from germline, CDR1 is SGHDT and CDR2 is YYEEEE. V lost 4 bases, J lost 2 bases, and 8 bases stayed unmatched. The CDR3 DNA follows: TGTGCCAGCAGCCACGACAGGGCTTGGAACTATGGCTACACCTTC. As protein: CASSHDRAWNYGYTF.

This chain connects TRBV29-1 to TRBJ1-2, with TRBD1 identical over 10 bases. Germline V gene data show CDR1 as SQVTM and CDR2 as ANQGSEA. With 7 bases clipped from V and 3 bases from J, the junction kept 8 bases outside the gene matches. This CDR3 contains 14 residues. The CDR3 sequence: CSARTGGDYYGYTF. DNA of the CDR3: TGCAGCGCCCGGACAGGGGGTGACTACTATGGCTACACCTTC.

The chain combines TRBV9 with TRBJ1-2; D call uncertain. The length of the CDR3 is 14 residues. V lost 0 bases and J 7 bases, leaving 13 bases between the germline ends. CDR1 is SGDLS and CDR2 is YYNGEE in the germline V gene. The CDR3 loop reads CASSVGSAGGGYTF. In nucleotides, the CDR3 is TGTGCCAGCAGCGTAGGGTCCGCGGGCGGTGGCTACACCTTC.